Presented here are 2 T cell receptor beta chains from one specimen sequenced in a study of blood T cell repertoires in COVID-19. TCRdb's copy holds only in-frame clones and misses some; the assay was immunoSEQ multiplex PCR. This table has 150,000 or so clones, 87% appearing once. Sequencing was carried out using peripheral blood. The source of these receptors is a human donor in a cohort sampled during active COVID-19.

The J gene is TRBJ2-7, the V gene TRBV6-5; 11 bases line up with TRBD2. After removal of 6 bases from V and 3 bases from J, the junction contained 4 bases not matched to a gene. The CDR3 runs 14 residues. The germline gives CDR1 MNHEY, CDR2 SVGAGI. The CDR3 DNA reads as TGTGCCAGCAGACCCGGGACTAGCGGCTACGAGCAGTACTTC. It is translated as CASRPGTSGYEQYF.

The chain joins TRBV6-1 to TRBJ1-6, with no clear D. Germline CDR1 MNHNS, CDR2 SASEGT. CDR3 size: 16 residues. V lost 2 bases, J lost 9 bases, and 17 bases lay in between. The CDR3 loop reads CASSETRTTILSPLHF. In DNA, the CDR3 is TGTGCCAGCAGTGAAACAAGGACGACTATTCTTTCACCCCTCCACTTT.